This TCR beta chain was captured by sequencing in a study of blood T cell repertoires in COVID-19 (dated by TCRdb to 2020 to 2021). Describing the broader study: The collaborator samples originated in the United States, Italy and Spain and spanned the acute and convalescent phases of COVID-19. The material from the prospective study consisted of cDNA or gDNA derived from T cells, B-cell-depleted T cells, or PBMCs. Subjects who had been exposed to COVID-19, were actively infected with it, or had recovered from it provided the deeply sampled blood TCRbeta repertoires that made up the dataset. The repertoires were made available in a free public database intended to serve as a resource for research on the immune response to SARS-CoV-2. Samples were obtained from the ongoing ImmuneRACE study (first 160 participants) and from over 1,000 subjects provided by 6 global collaborators. Nearly every sample came with metadata listing a de-identified subject ID, COVID-19 status, age in years and sex. Where available, HLA class I and class II types were taken from metadata supplied by the sample provider and were not determined by assay-based typing. The research as a whole found: The amount of clinical and demographic metadata varied by source and participant and was provided uncurated.

This clone showed up just once. Its antigen is still unknown. Base qualities are not recorded, but no much larger clone differs from it by a single base. TCRbeta CDR3 regions were amplified from genomic DNA by means of the immunoSEQ Assay, a bias-controlled multiplex PCR. The authors' analysis ran thus. The number of nucleated cells in each sample was estimated by amplification of reference gene primers within the assay. To quantify the absolute abundance of each unique TCRbeta CDR3 rearrangement, sequence reads were collapsed and filtered. For each sample, productive Simpson clonality was calculated by taking the square root of Simpson's diversity index across productive rearrangements. Here the immuneACCESS table is served through TCRdb, limited to in-frame sequences with V and J called. Missing clones are a known gap in these copies; in checked studies unresolved V genes cover under half, and the rest lacks a known reason. D and trimming come from the DNA, and the V and J calls and clone size come from that table. The sample data list more than 110,000 clones, and more than 85% of these were observed just once. Under 6% of the sample lies in the top ten.

The germline V gene supplies CDR1 MDHEN and CDR2 SYDVKM. Spanning cysteine to phenylalanine, the CDR3 consists of 14 amino acids. Solely the CDR3 DNA is kept, with 42 bases framed from the first base. At the junction V is shortened by 5 bases and J by 8 bases; bases outside the gene matches: 8. Each collaborating institution followed its own protocols to collect whole blood in K2EDTA tubes. For TCRbeta analysis, collaborators shipped samples in one of three forms: frozen whole blood, isolated PBMCs, or DNA extracted from either of those sample types. In this chain, TRBV28 is recombined with TRBJ1-4; 7 bases in the middle match TRBD1. Sequenced material: peripheral blood. This TCR was recovered from a human donor in a cohort sampled during active COVID-19. Here is the DNA: TGTGCCAGCAGTGCGACAGGGACCTTGGAAAAACTGTTTTTT. This yields the protein CASSATGTLEKLFF.